What follows are 3 T cell receptor beta chains derived from one specimen sequenced in a study of T cell repertoires in cytomegalovirus infection. TCRdb re-called the reads through MiXCR, storing one row per CDR3 protein. Among around 180,000 distinct CDR3 sequences, about 21% were seen once, and the ten largest hold under 3.5%. Sequenced material: PBMCs. The source is a human donor in good health (CMV status not recorded). Some clones in this sample may be carry-over from other donors' samples.

This clonotype was counted only a few times. The genes are TRBV19 and TRBJ1-5; 7 bases are shared with TRBD1. The V gene end was trimmed by 7 bases and the J gene end by 1 base; junction bases not matched to a gene: 4. The germline V gene encodes CDR1 LNHDA and CDR2 SQIVND (reference sequence). CDR3 size: 14 residues. This CDR3 reads CASTQGVSNQPQHF. The CDR3 DNA reads TGTGCCAGTACCCAGGGGGTGAGCAATCAGCCCCAGCATTTT. Together with reference TRBV19 and TRBJ1-5, the CDR3 gives the full variable domain: DGGITQSPKYLFRKEGQNVTLSCEQNLNHDAMYWYRQDPGQGLRLIYYSQIVNDFQKGDIAEGYSVSREKKESFPLTVTSAQKNPTAFYLCASTQGVSNQPQHFGDGTRLSIL.

Remarks on this clonotype: A read error is possible here, since a much larger clone lies one base away. Here the CDR3 reads CASSVDRYEQNF. DNA of the CDR3: TGTGCCAGCAGCGTTGACCGGTACGAGCAGAACTTC. The chain is built from TRBV7-2 and TRBJ2-7; D remains unclear. This CDR3 spans 12 amino acids. Germline CDR1 reads SGHTA; CDR2 reads FQGNSA.

The sample holds many counts of this clonotype. The genes are TRBV7-2 and TRBJ1-2; D may be TRBD1 (5 bases). The CDR3 runs 15 residues. The germline V and J ends were trimmed by 1 base and 3 bases, with 12 bases remaining between them. The V gene's germline CDR1 is SGHTA and CDR2 FQGNSA. The CDR3 DNA reads TGTGCCAGCAGCTTAGTCGACAGTAGGGACTATGGCTACACCTTC. It translates to CASSLVDSRDYGYTF.